This T cell receptor beta chain was captured by sequencing in a study of T cells in Graves' hyperthyroidism and ophthalmopathy. Study context: Peripheral blood draws took place at initial diagnosis, ahead of any treatment.

Absence of ophthalmopathy progression within 18 months defined stable Graves' hyperthyroidism. Fresh peripheral blood, 10 ml, yielded the PBMCs. V gave up 6 bases and J gave up 6 bases; unmatched junction bases: 13. The CDR3 contains 15 residues. The germline CDR1 and CDR2 sequences are MNHEY and SVGEGT. Amplification of TCR beta CDR3 regions was performed using RNA transcripts as template. HTBI primers drove first-round RT-PCR of the TCR CDR3. Via MiXCR, TCRdb re-called the multiplex PCR reads, giving one row per CDR3 protein. The repertoire holds about 560,000 distinct CDR3 sequences, with around 16% as singletons. This clonotype was seen repeatedly, ten times or more.

The genes are TRBV6-2 or TRBV6-3 and TRBJ2-7, with TRBD2 matching over 8 bases. Sequences were obtained from blood. This receptor was taken from a woman aged 30 to 39 with Graves' hyperthyroidism. The CDR3 region is CASSPTLAGPSEQYF. The CDR3, as DNA: TGTGCCAGCAGCCCTACCTTAGCGGGACCAAGCGAGCAGTACTTC.